The sequence of this T cell receptor (beta chain) was determined in a study of CD8+ T cells in alopecia areata. Following extraction, RNA underwent reverse transcription to cDNA, which served as the sequencing template. Measured with immunoSEQ multiplex PCR; TCRdb has only the in-frame clones, and not every one. The data show 35,000 to 45,000 clones, around 50% seen once. Worth noting for this clone: Its antigen is unidentified.

CD4+ lymphocytes from about 5 patients underwent sorting into CD25+CD127- populations. The CDR3 is 15 amino acids. The germline V and J ends were trimmed by 7 bases and 3 bases, with 19 bases remaining between them. Per the germline V gene, CDR1 is MDHEN and CDR2 is SYDVKM. Study-wide results and caveats: It was less clear whether patients shared TCRs than it was in mice, possibly because of HLA.

The genes are TRBV28 and TRBJ2-7, with D perhaps matching TRBD1 or TRBD2 (6 bases each). Sequenced material: CD4+ Tregs sorted from blood. The receptor was isolated from a human donor with alopecia areata. Written as DNA, the CDR3 is TGTGCCAGCACCACCGCATTCGGGGGCCTCTACGAGCAGTACTTC. Translating gives CASTTAFGGLYEQYF.